This T cell receptor beta chain derives from a study of OX40 agonist ivuxolimab in advanced cancers. Study summary: Melanoma, hepatocellular carcinoma, head and neck or renal cell cancer occurred in dose-escalation patients.

The germline CDR1 and CDR2 sequences are SQVTM and ANQGSEA. The CDR3 is 17 residues long. V lost 4 bases, J lost 1 base, and 9 bases stayed unmatched. General study findings and limits: Low clonal expansion, among the lowest seen, marked partial responders at 0.1-3.0 mg/kg.

Blood draws occurred at baseline, cycle 4 day 1, and cycle 7 day 1. Only in-frame clones appear in the TCRdb table, and some are missing; sequencing was by immunoSEQ multiplex PCR. This table has some 77,000 clones, around 87% appearing once. Worth noting for this clone: Its antigen is unknown.

The rearrangement joins TRBV29-1 to TRBJ2-7; 14 bases are a match to TRBD2. This specimen consisted of CD4+ or CD8+ T cells sorted from blood, obtained in a trial of the OX40 agonist ivuxolimab. The sequence was obtained from an adult with an advanced solid tumor such as melanoma, head and neck, liver or kidney cancer. DNA for the CDR3: TGCAGCGTTGTAAGAGGGACTAGCGGGAGCAAGTCCTACGAGCAGTACTTC. This gives the protein CSVVRGTSGSKSYEQYF.